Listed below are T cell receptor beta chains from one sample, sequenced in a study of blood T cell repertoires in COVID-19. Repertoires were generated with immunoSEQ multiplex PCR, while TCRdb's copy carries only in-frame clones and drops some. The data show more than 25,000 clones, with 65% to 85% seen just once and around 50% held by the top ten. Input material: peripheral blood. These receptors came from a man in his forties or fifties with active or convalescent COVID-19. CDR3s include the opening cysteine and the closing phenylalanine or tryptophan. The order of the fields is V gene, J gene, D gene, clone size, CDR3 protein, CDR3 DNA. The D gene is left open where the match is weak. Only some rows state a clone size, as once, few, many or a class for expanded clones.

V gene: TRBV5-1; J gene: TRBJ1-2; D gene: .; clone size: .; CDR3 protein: CASSLDWGGSYGYTF; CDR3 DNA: TGCGCCAGCAGCTTGGACTGGGGCGGTTCCTATGGCTACACCTTC
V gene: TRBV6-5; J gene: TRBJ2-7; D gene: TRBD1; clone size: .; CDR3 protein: CAAGTDYEQYF; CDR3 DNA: TGTGCCGCAGGGACAGACTACGAGCAGTACTTC
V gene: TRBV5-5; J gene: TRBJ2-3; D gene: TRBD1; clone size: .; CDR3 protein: CASSHTDLTGVESDTQYF; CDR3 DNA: TGTGCCAGCAGCCACACCGATCTAACAGGGGTGGAATCAGATACGCAGTATTTT
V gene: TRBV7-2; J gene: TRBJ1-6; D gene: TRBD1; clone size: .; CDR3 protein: CASSPGASRDRFSPLHF; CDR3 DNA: TGTGCCAGCAGCCCGGGGGCCTCGAGGGACAGATTTTCACCCCTCCACTTT
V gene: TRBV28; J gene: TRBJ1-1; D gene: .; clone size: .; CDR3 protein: CASSRQNTEAFF; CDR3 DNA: TGTGCCAGCTCCAGACAGAACACTGAAGCTTTCTTT
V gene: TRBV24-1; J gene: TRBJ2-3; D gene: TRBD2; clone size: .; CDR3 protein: CATSPTGTSGRDTQYF; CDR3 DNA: TGTGCCACCAGCCCCACCGGGACTAGCGGGAGGGATACGCAGTATTTT
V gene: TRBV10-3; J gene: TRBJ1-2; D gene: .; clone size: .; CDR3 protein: CAIYVGGSGYTF; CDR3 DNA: TGTGCCATTTATGTAGGGGGTAGTGGCTACACCTTC
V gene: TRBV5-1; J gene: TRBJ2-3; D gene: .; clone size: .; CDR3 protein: CASSFSGGSTDTQYF; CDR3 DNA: TGCGCCAGCAGCTTTAGCGGAGGTTCCACAGATACGCAGTATTTT
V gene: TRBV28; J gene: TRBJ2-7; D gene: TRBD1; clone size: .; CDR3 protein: CASSPRGHLYEQYF; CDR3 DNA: TGTGCCAGCAGTCCCAGGGGGCATCTCTACGAGCAGTACTTC
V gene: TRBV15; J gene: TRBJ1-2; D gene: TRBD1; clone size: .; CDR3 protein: CATSRPQTGGFGYTF; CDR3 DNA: TGTGCCACCAGCAGACCCCAGACAGGGGGATTTGGCTACACCTTC
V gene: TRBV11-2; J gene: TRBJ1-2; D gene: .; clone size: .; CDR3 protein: CASSLVSGHRNYGYTF; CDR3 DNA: TGTGCCAGCAGCTTAGTCTCCGGACACAGGAACTATGGCTACACCTTC
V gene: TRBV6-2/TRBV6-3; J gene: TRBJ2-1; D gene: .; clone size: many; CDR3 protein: CASSYSSSYNEQFF; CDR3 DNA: TGTGCCAGCAGTTACTCTAGCTCCTACAATGAGCAGTTCTTC
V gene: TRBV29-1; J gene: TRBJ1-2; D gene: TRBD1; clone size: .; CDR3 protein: CSDSSGTVGYGYTF; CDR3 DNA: TGCAGCGACAGCTCCGGGACAGTAGGCTATGGCTACACCTTC
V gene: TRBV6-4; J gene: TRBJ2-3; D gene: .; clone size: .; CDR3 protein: CASRRRSEGTDTQYF; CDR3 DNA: TGTGCCAGCAGGAGAAGAAGCGAAGGCACAGATACGCAGTATTTT
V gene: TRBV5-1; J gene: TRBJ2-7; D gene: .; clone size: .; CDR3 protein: CASSFSSYEQYF; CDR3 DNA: TGCGCCAGCAGCTTTAGCTCCTACGAGCAGTACTTC
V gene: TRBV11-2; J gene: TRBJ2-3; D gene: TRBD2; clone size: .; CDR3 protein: CASSSSGISTDTQYF; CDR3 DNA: TGTGCCAGCAGCTCTAGCGGGATAAGCACAGATACGCAGTATTTT
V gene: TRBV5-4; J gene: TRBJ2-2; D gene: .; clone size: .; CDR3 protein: CASSLAARAGTGELFF; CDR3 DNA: TGTGCCAGCAGCCTCGCGGCGCGAGCAGGGACCGGGGAGCTGTTTTTT
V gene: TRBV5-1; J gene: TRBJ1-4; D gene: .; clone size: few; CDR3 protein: CASSLRGRNEKLFF; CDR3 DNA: TGCGCCAGCAGCCTCCGGGGGAGAAATGAAAAACTGTTTTTT
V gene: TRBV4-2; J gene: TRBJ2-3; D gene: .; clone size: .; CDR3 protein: CASSLRFGSLTDTQYF; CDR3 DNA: TGTGCCAGCAGCTTGCGATTCGGGAGCCTCACAGATACGCAGTATTTT
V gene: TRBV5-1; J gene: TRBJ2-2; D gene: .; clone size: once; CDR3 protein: CASSLGLAGYTGELFF; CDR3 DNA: TGCGCCAGCAGCTTGGGGCTAGCCGGCTACACCGGGGAGCTGTTTTTT
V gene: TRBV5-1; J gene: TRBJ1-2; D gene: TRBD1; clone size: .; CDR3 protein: CASSALTGTSTGYTF; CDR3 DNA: TGCGCCAGCAGCGCCTTGACAGGGACCTCAACCGGCTACACCTTC
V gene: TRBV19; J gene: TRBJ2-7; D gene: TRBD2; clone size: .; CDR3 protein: CASRRVAGGPEQYF; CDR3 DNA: TGTGCCAGTAGAAGGGTAGCGGGAGGTCCCGAGCAGTACTTC
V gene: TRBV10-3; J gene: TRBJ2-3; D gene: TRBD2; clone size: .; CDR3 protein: CAIRKEAGATDTQYF; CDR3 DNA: TGTGCCATCCGCAAAGAAGCGGGGGCCACAGATACGCAGTATTTT
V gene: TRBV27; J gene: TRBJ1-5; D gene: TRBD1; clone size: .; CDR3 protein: CASSLTGVGNQPQHF; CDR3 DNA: TGTGCCAGCAGCCTTACAGGGGTCGGCAATCAGCCCCAGCATTTT
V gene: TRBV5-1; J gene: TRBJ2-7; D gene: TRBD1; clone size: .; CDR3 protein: CASSLMGTDYEQYF; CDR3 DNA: TGCGCCAGCAGCTTGATGGGGACAGACTACGAGCAGTACTTC
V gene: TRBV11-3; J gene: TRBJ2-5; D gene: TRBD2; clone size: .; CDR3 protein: CASSLVAGGTETQYF; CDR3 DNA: TGTGCCAGCAGCTTAGTAGCGGGAGGGACAGAGACCCAGTACTTC
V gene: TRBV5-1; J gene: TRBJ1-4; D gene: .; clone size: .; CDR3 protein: CASSLVGGDEKLFF; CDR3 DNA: TGCGCCAGCAGCTTGGTAGGCGGGGATGAAAAACTGTTTTTT
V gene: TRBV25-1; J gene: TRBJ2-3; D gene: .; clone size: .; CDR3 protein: CASRRGALDTQYF; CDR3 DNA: TGTGCCAGCAGACGGGGGGCCCTAGATACGCAGTATTTT
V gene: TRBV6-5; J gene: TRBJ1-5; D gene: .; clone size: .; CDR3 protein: CASSSDGGGHQPQHF; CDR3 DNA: TGTGCCAGCAGTTCCGATGGGGGGGGACATCAGCCCCAGCATTTT
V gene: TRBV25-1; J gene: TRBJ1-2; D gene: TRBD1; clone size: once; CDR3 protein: CASSERGGFGYTF; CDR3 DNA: TGTGCCAGCAGTGAAAGAGGGGGCTTTGGCTACACCTTC
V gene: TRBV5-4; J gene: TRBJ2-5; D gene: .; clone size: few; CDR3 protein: CASSLAQGYQETQYF; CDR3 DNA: TGTGCCAGCAGCTTGGCCCAGGGTTACCAAGAGACCCAGTACTTC
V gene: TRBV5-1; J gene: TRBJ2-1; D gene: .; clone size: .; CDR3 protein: CASSTTGTPSYEQFF; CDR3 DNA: TGCGCCAGCAGCACTACCGGGACTCCCTCCTATGAGCAGTTCTTC
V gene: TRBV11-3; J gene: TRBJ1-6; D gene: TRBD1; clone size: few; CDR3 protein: CASSSDRQGLSNSPLHF; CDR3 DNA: TGTGCCAGCAGCTCCGACCGACAGGGGCTTTCTAATTCACCCCTCCACTTT
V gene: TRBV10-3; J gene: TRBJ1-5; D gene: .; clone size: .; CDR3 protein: CAISPSVVVRSNQPQHF; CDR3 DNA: TGTGCCATCAGCCCCTCCGTTGTGGTCAGGAGCAATCAGCCCCAGCATTTT
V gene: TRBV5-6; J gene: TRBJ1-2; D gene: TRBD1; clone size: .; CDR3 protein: CASSLGTGVYGYTF; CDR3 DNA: TGTGCCAGCAGCTTGGGGACAGGGGTCTATGGCTACACCTTC
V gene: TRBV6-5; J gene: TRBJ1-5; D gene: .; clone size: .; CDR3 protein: CASRLDINQPQHF; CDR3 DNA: TGTGCCAGCAGACTGGACATTAATCAGCCCCAGCATTTT
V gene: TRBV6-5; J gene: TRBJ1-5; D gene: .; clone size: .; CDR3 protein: CASRIGGESPQHF; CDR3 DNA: TGTGCCAGCAGAATAGGGGGGGAATCGCCCCAGCATTTT
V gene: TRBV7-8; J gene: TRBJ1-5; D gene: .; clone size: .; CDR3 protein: CASSYSNQPQHF; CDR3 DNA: TGTGCCAGCAGTTATAGCAATCAGCCCCAGCATTTT
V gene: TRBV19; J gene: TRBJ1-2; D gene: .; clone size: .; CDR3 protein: CASSTSSPTLYGYTF; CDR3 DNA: TGTGCCAGTAGTACGAGCTCACCTACTCTCTATGGCTACACCTTC
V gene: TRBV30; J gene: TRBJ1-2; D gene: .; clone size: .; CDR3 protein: CAWSLGEYGYTF; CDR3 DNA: TGTGCCTGGAGTTTGGGAGAATATGGCTACACCTTC
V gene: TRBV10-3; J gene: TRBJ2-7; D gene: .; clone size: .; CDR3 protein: CAISERTDWEQYF; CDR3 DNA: TGTGCCATCAGTGAGCGAACAGATTGGGAGCAGTACTTC
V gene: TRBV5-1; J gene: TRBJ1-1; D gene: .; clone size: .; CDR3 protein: CASSVSQGNTEAFF; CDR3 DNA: TGCGCCAGCAGCGTCTCCCAGGGGAACACTGAAGCTTTCTTT
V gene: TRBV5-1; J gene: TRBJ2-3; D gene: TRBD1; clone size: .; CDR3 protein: CASSLGQGSFDTQYF; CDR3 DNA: TGCGCCAGCAGCTTGGGACAGGGAAGTTTTGATACGCAGTATTTT
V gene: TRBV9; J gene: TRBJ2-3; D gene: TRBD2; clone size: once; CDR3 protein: CASSPRASGGATDTQYF; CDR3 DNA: TGTGCCAGCAGCCCTCGAGCTAGCGGGGGGGCGACAGATACGCAGTATTTT
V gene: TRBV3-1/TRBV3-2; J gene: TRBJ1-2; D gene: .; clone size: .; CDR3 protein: CASSQATGSYGYTF; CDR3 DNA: TGTGCCAGCAGCCAAGCGACAGGAAGCTATGGCTACACCTTC
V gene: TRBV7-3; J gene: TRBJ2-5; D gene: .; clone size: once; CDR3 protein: CASSLPTRLGQHQETQYF; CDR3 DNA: TGTGCCAGCAGCTTACCAACTAGGCTTGGACAGCACCAAGAGACCCAGTACTTC
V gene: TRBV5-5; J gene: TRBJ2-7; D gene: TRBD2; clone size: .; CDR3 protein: CASSRGTSGLQYF; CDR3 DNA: TGTGCCAGCAGCCGGGGGACTAGCGGGCTACAGTACTTC
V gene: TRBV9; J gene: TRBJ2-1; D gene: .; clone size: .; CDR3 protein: CASSVRERGYNEQFF; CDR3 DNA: TGTGCCAGCAGCGTTAGGGAGAGGGGGTACAATGAGCAGTTCTTC
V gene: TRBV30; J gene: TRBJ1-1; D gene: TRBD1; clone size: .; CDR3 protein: CAWKGDRLTEAFF; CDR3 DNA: TGTGCCTGGAAAGGGGACAGGTTAACTGAAGCTTTCTTT
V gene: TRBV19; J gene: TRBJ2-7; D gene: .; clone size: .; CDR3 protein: CASSMEGTVLNEQYF; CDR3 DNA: TGTGCCAGTAGTATGGAGGGGACAGTTCTGAACGAGCAGTACTTC
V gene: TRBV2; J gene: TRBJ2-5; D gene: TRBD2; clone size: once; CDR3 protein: CASGRGPQETQYF; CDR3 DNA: TGTGCCAGTGGGAGGGGACCACAAGAGACCCAGTACTTC
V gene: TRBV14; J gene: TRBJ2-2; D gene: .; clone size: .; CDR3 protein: CASSHRLNTGELFF; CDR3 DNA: TGTGCCAGCAGCCACAGGTTGAACACCGGGGAGCTGTTTTTT
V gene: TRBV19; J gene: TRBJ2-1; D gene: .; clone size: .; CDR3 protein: CASSRGGRHNEQFF; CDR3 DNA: TGTGCCAGTAGTAGAGGGGGACGTCACAATGAGCAGTTCTTC
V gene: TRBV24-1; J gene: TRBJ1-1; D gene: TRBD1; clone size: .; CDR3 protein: CATSDSRQGTNTEAFF; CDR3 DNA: TGTGCCACCAGTGATTCGCGACAGGGAACTAACACTGAAGCTTTCTTT
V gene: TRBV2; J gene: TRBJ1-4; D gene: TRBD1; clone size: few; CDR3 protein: CASRTDRATNEKLFF; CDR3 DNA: TGTGCCAGCAGGACCGACAGGGCCACTAATGAAAAACTGTTTTTT
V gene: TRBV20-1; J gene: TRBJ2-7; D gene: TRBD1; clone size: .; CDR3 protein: CSASNLGQGYEQYF; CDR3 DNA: TGCAGTGCTAGTAACTTGGGACAGGGCTACGAGCAGTACTTC
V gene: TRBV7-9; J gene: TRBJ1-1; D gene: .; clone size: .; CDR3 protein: CASSLVSIGTEAFF; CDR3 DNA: TGTGCCAGCAGCTTAGTTTCTATCGGCACTGAAGCTTTCTTT
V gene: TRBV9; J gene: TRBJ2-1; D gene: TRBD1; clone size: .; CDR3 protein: CASSVSGQPYNEQFF; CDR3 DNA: TGTGCCAGCAGCGTTTCGGGACAGCCCTACAATGAGCAGTTCTTC
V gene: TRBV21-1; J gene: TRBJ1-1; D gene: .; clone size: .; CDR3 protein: CASSKSPVNTEAFF; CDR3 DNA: TGTGCCAGCAGCAAAAGTCCAGTGAACACTGAAGCTTTCTTT